The 15 T cell receptor beta chains listed next were all sequenced from one sample in a study of identical twins. One entry per CDR3 protein, called by TCRdb with MiXCR from the 5' RACE reads. The sample records fewer than 800,000 distinct CDR3 sequences, about 7.6% being singletons. The data also belong to a second study, concerning yellow fever vaccine responses in identical twins.

The material sequenced was PBMCs. The source of these receptors is a young woman in good health.

In this sample, this clonotype turned up a few times. The rearrangement links TRBV9 to TRBJ2-2; D might be TRBD1 (6 bases). The V gene's germline CDR1 is SGDLS and CDR2 YYNGEE. V gave up 0 bases and J gave up 5 bases, with 14 bases separating them. CDR3 size: 16 residues. CDR3 DNA sequence: TGTGCCAGCAGCGTAGCGGTGGCAGGGGCGACCGGGGAGCTGTTTTTT. Amino acid sequence: CASSVAVAGATGELFF.

This chain connects TRBV5-1 to TRBJ2-1; a possible D gene is TRBD2 (6 bases). V was cut by 2 bases and J by 3 bases, with 15 bases left in between. CDR3 size: 16 residues. Germline-derived CDR1 and CDR2 are SGHRS and YFSETQ. The CDR3 coding sequence is TGCGCCAGCAGCTTAGTGTCGGCTAGCGTCTACAATGAGCAGTTCTTC. It specifies CASSLVSASVYNEQFF.

This clonotype was recorded at least ten times. V gene TRBV20-1 combines with J gene TRBJ2-2; perhaps TRBD1 as D (6 bases). The CDR3 has 14 amino acids. The V gene lost 3 bases and the J gene lost 2 bases, with 10 bases spanning the gap. Germline-derived CDR1 and CDR2 are DFQATT and SNEGSKA (reference sequence). The CDR3 DNA sequence: TGCAGTGCTAGTGGGACAACTAACACCGGGGAGCTGTTTTTT. It yields the protein CSASGTTNTGELFF.

This clonotype was observed a handful of times. The chain uses TRBV7-9 and TRBJ2-5, with 7 nucleotides matching TRBD2. This CDR3 contains 16 residues. J gave up 4 bases and V 5 bases, and 13 bases lay outside the gene matches. Germline loops: CDR1 SEHNR, CDR2 FQNEAQ (reference sequence). CDR3 sequence reads: CASSPRLWEGRETQYF. The CDR3 DNA follows: TGTGCCAGCAGCCCCAGACTTTGGGAGGGGCGAGAGACCCAGTACTTC.

The J gene is TRBJ1-6, the V gene TRBV6-2 or TRBV6-3; TRBD1 aligns across 8 bases. V dropped 7 bases and J dropped 10; count of bases not matched to a gene: 9. The CDR3 sequence is 14 residues long. Germline CDR1 and CDR2: MNHEY and SVGEGT. In DNA form, the CDR3 reads TGTGCCAGCACCGAGACAGGGGAGGGCTCACCCCTCCACTTT. Translated, it gives CASTETGEGSPLHF.

The gene calls are TRBV12-3 or TRBV12-4 and TRBJ2-1; maybe TRBD2 (5 bases). The CDR3 has 17 residues. V was pared by 6 bases and J by 4 bases, with 22 bases between. As DNA, the CDR3 is TGTGCCAGCAGCCGCCCTCGGACTTCCCGGAATTACAATGAGCAGTTCTTC. Its protein product is CASSRPRTSRNYNEQFF.

This clonotype was counted at least ten times. The chain has TRBV20-1 and TRBJ2-7; possible D gene TRBD1, 6 bases. V gave up 7 bases and J gave up 7 bases, with 14 bases separating them. Germline CDR1 reads DFQATT; CDR2 reads SNEGSKA (reference sequence). The CDR3 contains 11 residues. The CDR3, as DNA: TGCAGTGGTCAGCACAGGGATGAGCAGTACGTC. Translating it yields CSGQHRDEQYV.

The sample holds many counts of this clonotype. The chain uses TRBV20-1 and TRBJ2-3; D is undetermined. The V gene lost 1 base and the J gene lost 0 bases, with 11 bases spanning the gap. Germline V gene data show CDR1 as DFQATT and CDR2 as SNEGSKA (reference sequence). This CDR3 is 15 amino acids long. CDR3 region: CSARVPITSTDTQYF. CDR3 DNA sequence: TGCAGTGCTAGAGTTCCGATAACTAGCACAGATACGCAGTATTTT.

J is TRBJ2-1 and V is TRBV19; TRBD1 aligns across 9 bases. The CDR3 is 14 amino acids. Unmatched junction bases numbered 8, after V lost 5 bases and J lost 9 bases. The germline CDR1 and CDR2 sequences are LNHDA and SQIVND (reference sequence). The CDR3 region is CASSPRDRVREQFF. CDR3 DNA sequence: TGTGCCAGTAGTCCGCGGGACAGGGTTCGTGAGCAGTTCTTC.

This clonotype was counted many times. The chain uses TRBV5-1 and TRBJ1-1; D unclear. From germline, CDR1 is SGHRS and CDR2 YFSETQ. The CDR3 length is 18 residues. V dropped 4 bases and J dropped 0 bases, with 22 bases sitting between them. The CDR3 loop is CASSGSLGRSFMNTEAFF. The CDR3 nucleotides read TGCGCCAGCAGCGGTTCATTGGGCAGGTCCTTTATGAACACTGAAGCTTTCTTT.

This clonotype was counted between two and nine times. Compared with germline, one end of the junction differs, possibly owing to a read error. The gene calls are TRBV12-3 or TRBV12-4 and TRBJ2-7, with D perhaps TRBD2 (6 bases). The CDR3 contains 13 residues. CDR3 loop: CASSLAASASFDF. CDR3 DNA: TGTGCCAGCAGTTTAGCGGCTAGCGCAAGCTTTGACTTC.

V and J are TRBV2 and TRBJ2-3, with 11 bases matching TRBD2. This CDR3 comprises 16 residues. CDR1 SNHLY and CDR2 FYNNEI come from the germline V gene. V trimming: 5 bases; J trimming: 6 bases; junction bases outside the gene matches: 10. Written as DNA, the CDR3 is TGTGCCAGCAGTCGAGGGACTAGCGGAGGGGGGGATACGCAGTATTTT. This translates into CASSRGTSGGGDTQYF.

The chain employs TRBV28 and TRBJ2-7, with D perhaps given as TRBD1 or TRBD2 (6 bases each). This CDR3 spans 15 amino acids. Germline values: CDR1 MDHEN, CDR2 SYDVKM. Trimming removed 7 bases from V and 2 bases from J, with 18 bases in between. CDR3 DNA: TGTGCCAGCACCCCTTTTGGGGGGCAGACCTACGAGCAGTACTTC. Its translation: CASTPFGGQTYEQYF. The full variable domain, its missing parts supplied by reference TRBV28 and TRBJ2-7, is DVKVTQSSRYLVKRTGEKVFLECVQDMDHENMFWYRQDPGLGLRLIYFSYDVKMKEKGDIPEGYSVSREKKERFSLILESASTNQTSMYLCASTPFGGQTYEQYFGPGTRLTVT.

This clonotype was found many times. This rearrangement joins TRBV6-5 to TRBJ2-7, with D possibly being TRBD1 (5 bases). This CDR3 contains 15 residues. CDR1 is MNHEY, CDR2 SVGAGI, per germline. Trimming took off 4 bases at V and 0 bases at J, with 13 bases between the two ends. The CDR3: CASSLSRQSSYEQYF. CDR3 coding DNA: TGTGCCAGCAGTTTATCCCGACAGAGCTCCTACGAGCAGTACTTC.

This clonotype was recorded many times. This chain links TRBV2 with TRBJ2-5; 16 nucleotides match TRBD2. The germline CDR1 and CDR2 sequences are SNHLY and FYNNEI. This CDR3 is 17 amino acids long. V lost 8 bases, J lost 5 bases, and 11 bases stayed unmatched. In DNA form, the CDR3 reads TGTGCCAGCGTGGGACTAGCGGGAGGGACCTCCACCGAGACCCAGTACTTC. Amino acid sequence: CASVGLAGGTSTETQYF.